The sequence of this TCR beta chain was determined in a study of T cell repertoires in cytomegalovirus infection. Turning to the study itself: HLA-B-restricted CMV epitopes that are well studied were used alongside recently identified HLA-C-restricted ones. Evidence of both CMV infection and a matching HLA type came from public TCR beta signatures.

The length of the CDR3 is 15 residues. The germline V gene has CDR1 MNHEY and CDR2 SVGAGI. V shed 6 bases, J shed 10 bases, and the junction held 17 bases outside the gene matches. Study-level findings and limits: The response measured ex vivo was dominated by TCR beta clonotypes (HLA-C-restricted and CMV-specific).

One entry per CDR3 protein results from TCRdb running MiXCR on the reads. This table holds about 900,000 distinct CDR3 sequences, roughly a third found once. This clonotype was found a few times. Its antigen is not identified. The sequence was collected from a human donor in good health (CMV status not recorded). Some clones in this sample may be carry-over from other donors' samples. The chain has TRBV6-5 and TRBJ2-5, with 7 bases that match TRBD2. The source was cultured CD8+ T cells from PBMCs, collected from culture after CMV antigen stimulation. The CDR3 sequence is CASSEAGWVMKGQYF. The CDR3 bases are TGTGCCAGCAGCGAAGCGGGGTGGGTCATGAAAGGCCAGTACTTC.